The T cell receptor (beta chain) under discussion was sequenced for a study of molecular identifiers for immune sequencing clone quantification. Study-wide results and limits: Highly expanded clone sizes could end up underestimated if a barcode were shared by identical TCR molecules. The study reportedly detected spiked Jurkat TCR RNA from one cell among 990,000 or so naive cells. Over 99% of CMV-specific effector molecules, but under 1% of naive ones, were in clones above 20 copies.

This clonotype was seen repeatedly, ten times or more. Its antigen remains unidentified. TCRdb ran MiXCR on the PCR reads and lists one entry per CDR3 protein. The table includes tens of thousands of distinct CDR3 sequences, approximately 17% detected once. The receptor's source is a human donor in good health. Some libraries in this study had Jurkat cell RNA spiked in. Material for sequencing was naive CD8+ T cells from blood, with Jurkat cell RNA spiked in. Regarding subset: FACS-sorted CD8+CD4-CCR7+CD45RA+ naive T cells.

The CDR3 loop is CASSFNYYNEQFF. CDR3 nucleotides: TGTGCCAGCAGTTTTAACTACTACAATGAGCAGTTCTTC. V gene TRBV28 combines with J gene TRBJ2-1; no clear D gene. The CDR3 has 13 amino acids. The V gene lost 3 bases and the J gene lost 3 bases, with 6 bases spanning the gap. Looked up from germline, CDR1 is MDHEN and CDR2 is SYDVKM.